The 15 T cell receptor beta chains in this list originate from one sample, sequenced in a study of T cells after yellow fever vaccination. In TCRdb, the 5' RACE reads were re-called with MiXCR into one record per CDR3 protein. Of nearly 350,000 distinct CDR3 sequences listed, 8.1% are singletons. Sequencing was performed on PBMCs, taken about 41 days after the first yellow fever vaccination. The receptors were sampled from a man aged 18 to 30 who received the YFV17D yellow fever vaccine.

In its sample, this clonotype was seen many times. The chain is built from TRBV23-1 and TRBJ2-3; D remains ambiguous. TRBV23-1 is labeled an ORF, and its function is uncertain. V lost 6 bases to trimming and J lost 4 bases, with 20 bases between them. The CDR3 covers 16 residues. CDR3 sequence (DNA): TGCGCCAGCAGCCCCACCCGACCCTGGGTCGCAGATACGCAGTATTTT. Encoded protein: CASSPTRPWVADTQYF.

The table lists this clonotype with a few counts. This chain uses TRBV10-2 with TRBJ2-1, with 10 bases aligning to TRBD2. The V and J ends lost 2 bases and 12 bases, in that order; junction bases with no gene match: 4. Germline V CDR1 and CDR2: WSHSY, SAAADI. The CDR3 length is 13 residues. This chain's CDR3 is CASSEKAGGWQFF. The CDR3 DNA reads TGCGCCAGCAGTGAGAAAGCGGGGGGGTGGCAGTTCTTC.

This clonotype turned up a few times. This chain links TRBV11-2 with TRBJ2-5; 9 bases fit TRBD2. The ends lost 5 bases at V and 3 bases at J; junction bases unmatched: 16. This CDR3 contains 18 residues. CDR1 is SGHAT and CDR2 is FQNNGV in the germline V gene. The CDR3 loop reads CASSGGGTSRGFKETQYF. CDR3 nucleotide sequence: TGTGCCAGCAGCGGAGGGGGGACTAGCAGAGGGTTCAAAGAGACCCAGTACTTC.

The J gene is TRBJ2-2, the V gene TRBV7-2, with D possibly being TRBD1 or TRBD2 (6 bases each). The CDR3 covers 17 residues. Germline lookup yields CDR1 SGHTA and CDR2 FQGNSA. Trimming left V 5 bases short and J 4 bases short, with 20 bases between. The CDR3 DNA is TGTGCCAGCAGCGCAAACTTAGCGGCAGGGGTCACCGGGGAGCTGTTTTTT. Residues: CASSANLAAGVTGELFF.

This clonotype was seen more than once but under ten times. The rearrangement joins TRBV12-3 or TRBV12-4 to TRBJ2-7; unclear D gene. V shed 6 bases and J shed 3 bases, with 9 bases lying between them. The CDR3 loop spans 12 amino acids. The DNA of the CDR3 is TGTGCCAGCAGCCGTCTGAACTACGAGCAGTACTTC. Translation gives CASSRLNYEQYF.

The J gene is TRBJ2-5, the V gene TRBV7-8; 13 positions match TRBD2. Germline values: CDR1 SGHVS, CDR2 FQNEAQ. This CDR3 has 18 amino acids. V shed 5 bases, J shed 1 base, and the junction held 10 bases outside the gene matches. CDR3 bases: TGTGCCAGCAGCCCTGGGGAACTAGCGGGGGGGCTCCAAGAGACCCAGTACTTC. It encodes CASSPGELAGGLQETQYF.

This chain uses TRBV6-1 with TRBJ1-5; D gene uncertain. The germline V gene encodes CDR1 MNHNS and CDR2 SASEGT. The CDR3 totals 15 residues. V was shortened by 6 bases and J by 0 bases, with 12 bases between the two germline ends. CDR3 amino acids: CASSNDGNSNQPQHF. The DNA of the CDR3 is TGTGCCAGCAGCAACGACGGTAATAGCAATCAGCCCCAGCATTTT.

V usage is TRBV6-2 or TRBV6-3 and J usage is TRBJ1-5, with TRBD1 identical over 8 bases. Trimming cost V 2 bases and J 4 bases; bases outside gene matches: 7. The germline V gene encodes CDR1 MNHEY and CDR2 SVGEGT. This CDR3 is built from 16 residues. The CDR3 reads CASSYQGRGHNQPQHF. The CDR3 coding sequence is TGTGCCAGCAGTTACCAGGGCAGGGGGCATAATCAGCCCCAGCATTTT.

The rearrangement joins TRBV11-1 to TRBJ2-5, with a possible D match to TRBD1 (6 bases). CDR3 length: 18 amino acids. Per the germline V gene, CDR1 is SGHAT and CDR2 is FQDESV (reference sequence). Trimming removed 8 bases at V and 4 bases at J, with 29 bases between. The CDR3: CASQTLLTDSGHRETQYF. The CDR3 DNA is TGTGCCAGCCAGACACTATTAACGGACAGTGGGCATCGAGAGACCCAGTACTTC.

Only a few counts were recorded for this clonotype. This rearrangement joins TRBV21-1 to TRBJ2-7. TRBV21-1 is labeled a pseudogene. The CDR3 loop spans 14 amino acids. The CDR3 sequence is CASSEPGNSYEQYV. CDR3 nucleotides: TGTGCCAGCAGCGAGCCCGGGAACTCCTACGAGCAGTACGTC.

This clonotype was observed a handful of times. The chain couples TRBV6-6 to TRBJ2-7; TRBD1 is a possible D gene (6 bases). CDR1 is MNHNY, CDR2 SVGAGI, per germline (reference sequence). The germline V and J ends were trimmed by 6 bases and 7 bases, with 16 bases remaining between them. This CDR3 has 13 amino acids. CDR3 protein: CASRRTVLREQYV. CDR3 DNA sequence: TGTGCCAGCAGGAGGACAGTCCTACGGGAGCAGTACGTC.

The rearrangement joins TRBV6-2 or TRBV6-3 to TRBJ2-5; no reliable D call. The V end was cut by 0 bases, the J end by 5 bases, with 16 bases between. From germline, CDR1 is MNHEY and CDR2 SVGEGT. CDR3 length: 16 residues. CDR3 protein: CASSYSRGRRWETQYF. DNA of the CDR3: TGTGCCAGCAGTTACTCGAGAGGCAGGCGGTGGGAGACCCAGTACTTC.

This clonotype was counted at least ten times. The CDR3 sequence is CASSDSGAGDHEQFF. The DNA of the CDR3 is TGTGCCAGCAGTGACTCTGGGGCGGGGGATCATGAGCAGTTCTTC. This chain uses TRBV12-3 or TRBV12-4 with TRBJ2-1, with 7 positions matching TRBD2. CDR3 size: 15 residues. With V trimmed by 5 bases and J by 8 bases, 12 bases remained unmatched.

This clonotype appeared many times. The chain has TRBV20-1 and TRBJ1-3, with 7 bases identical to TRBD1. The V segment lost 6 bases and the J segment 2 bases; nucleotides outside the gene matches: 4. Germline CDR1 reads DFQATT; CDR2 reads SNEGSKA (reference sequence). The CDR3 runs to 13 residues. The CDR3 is CSAAGTAGNTIYF. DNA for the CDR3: TGCAGTGCCGCCGGGACAGCTGGAAACACCATATATTTT.

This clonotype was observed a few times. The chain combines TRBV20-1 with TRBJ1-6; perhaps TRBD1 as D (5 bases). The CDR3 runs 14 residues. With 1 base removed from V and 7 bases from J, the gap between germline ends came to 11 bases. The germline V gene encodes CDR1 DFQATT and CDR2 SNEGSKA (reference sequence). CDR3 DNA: TGCAGTGCTAGAGCTTTCGGGGCGAATTCACCCCTCCACTTT. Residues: CSARAFGANSPLHF.